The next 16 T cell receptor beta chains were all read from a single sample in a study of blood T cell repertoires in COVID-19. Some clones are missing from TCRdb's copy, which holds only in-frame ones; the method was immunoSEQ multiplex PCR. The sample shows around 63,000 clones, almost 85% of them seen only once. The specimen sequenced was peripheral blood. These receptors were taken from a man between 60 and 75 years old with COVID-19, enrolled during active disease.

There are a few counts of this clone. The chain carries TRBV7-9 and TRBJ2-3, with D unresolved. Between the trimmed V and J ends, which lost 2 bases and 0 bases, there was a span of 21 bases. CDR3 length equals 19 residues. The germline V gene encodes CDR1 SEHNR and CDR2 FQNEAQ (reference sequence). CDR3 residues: CASSLRTKLCRQSTDTQYF. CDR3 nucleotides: TGTGCCAGCAGCTTACGTACAAAGCTTTGCAGGCAAAGCACAGATACGCAGTATTTT.

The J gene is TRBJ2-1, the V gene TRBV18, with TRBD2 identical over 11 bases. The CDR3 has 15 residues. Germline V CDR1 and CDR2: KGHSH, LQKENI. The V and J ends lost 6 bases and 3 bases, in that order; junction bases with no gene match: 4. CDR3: CASSVAGGLYNEQFF. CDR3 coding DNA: TGTGCCAGCTCCGTAGCGGGGGGGCTCTACAATGAGCAGTTCTTC.

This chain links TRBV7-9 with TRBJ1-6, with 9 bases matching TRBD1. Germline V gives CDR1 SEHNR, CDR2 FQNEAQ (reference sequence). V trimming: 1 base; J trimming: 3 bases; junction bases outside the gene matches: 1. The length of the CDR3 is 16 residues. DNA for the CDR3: TGTGCCAGCAGCTTAGGGACAGGGGACTATAATTCACCCCTCCACTTT. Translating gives CASSLGTGDYNSPLHF.

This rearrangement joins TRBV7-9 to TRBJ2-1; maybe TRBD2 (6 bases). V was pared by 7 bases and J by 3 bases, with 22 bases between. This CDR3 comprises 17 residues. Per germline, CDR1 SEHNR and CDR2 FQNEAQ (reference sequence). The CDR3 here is CASTPGSGSVIYNEQFF. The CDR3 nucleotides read TGTGCCAGCACCCCCGGCTCCGGGAGTGTGATCTACAATGAGCAGTTCTTC.

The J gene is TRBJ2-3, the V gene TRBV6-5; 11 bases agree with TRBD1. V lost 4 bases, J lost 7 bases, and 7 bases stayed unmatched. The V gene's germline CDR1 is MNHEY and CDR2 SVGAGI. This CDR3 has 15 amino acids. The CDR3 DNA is TGTGCCAGCAGTTCCCGGGACAGGGGGGAATATACGCAGTATTTT. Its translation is CASSSRDRGEYTQYF.

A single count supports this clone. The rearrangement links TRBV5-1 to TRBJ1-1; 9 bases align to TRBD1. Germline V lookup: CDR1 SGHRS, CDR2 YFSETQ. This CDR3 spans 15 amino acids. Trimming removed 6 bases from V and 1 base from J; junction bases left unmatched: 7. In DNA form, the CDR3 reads TGCGCCAGCACCCTCTCGACAGGGGGGAACACTGAAGCTTTCTTT. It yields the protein CASTLSTGGNTEAFF.

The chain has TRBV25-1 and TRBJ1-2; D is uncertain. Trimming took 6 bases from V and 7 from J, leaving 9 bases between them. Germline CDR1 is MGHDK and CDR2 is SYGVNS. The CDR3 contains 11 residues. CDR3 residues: CASSAGFGYTF. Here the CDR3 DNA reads TGTGCCAGCAGCGCGGGGTTTGGCTACACCTTC.

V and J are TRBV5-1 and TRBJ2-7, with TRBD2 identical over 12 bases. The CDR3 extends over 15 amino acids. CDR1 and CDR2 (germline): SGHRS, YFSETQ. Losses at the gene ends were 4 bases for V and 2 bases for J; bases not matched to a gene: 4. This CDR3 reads CASSTGTSGPYEQYF. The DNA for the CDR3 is TGCGCCAGCAGCACGGGGACTAGCGGGCCCTACGAGCAGTACTTC.

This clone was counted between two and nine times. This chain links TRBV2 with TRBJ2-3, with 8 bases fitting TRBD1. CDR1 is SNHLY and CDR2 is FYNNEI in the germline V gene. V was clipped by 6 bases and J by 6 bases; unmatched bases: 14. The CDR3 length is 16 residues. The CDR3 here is CASSSRPGGPQDTQYF. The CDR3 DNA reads TGTGCCAGCAGCTCTCGGCCAGGGGGCCCCCAGGATACGCAGTATTTT.

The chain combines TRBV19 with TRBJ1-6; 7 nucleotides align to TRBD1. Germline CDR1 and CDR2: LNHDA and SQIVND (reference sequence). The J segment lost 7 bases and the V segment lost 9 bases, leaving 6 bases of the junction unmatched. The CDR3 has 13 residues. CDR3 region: CASIDRDNSPLHF. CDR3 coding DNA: TGTGCCAGCATCGACAGGGACAATTCACCCCTCCACTTT.

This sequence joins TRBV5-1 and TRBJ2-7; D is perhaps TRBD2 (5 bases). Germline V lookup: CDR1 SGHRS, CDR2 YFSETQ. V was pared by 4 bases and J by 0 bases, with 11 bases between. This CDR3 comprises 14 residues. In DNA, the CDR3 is TGCGCCAGCAGCGTAGGCGAGGGCTCCTACGAGCAGTACTTC. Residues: CASSVGEGSYEQYF.

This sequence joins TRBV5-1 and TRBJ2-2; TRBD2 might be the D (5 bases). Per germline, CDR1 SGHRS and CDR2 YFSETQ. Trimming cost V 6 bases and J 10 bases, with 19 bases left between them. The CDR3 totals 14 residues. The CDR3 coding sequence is TGCGCCAGCACCTCTTCGGCCGGGGTCGAGGAGCTGTTTTTT. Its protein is CASTSSAGVEELFF.

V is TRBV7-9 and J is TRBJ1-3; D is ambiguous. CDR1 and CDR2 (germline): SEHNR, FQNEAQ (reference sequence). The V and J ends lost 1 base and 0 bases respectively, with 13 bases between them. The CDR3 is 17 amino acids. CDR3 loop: CASSLGAAIVSGNTIYF. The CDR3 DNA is TGTGCCAGCAGCTTAGGGGCAGCCATTGTCTCTGGAAACACCATATATTTT.

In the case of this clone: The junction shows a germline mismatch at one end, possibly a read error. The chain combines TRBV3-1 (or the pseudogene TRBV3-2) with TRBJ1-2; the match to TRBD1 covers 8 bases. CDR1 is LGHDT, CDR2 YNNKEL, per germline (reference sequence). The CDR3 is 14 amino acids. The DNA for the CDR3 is TGTGCCGGCAGCATAGGACAGGGCAGCTATGGCTACACCTTC. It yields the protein CAGSIGQGSYGYTF.

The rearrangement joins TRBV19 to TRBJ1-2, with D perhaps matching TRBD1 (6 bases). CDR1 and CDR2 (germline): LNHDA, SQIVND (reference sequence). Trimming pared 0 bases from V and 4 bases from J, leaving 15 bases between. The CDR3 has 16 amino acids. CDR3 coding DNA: TGTGCCAGTAGTATAGATCTACAGGGAAAAGGCTATGGCTACACCTTC. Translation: CASSIDLQGKGYGYTF.

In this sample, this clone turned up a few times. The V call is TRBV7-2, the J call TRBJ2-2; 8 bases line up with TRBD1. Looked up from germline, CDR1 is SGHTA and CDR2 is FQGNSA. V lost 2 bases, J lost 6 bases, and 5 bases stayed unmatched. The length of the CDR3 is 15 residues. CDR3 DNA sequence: TGTGCCAGCAGCTTAACTGGACAGGGCTCCGGGGAGCTGTTTTTT. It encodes CASSLTGQGSGELFF. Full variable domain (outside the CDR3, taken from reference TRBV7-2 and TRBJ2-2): GAGVSQSPSNKVTEKGKDVELRCDPISGHTALYWYRQSLGQGLEFLIYFQGNSAPDKSGLPSDRFSAERTGGSVSTLTIQRTQQEDSAVYLCASSLTGQGSGELFFGEGSRLTVL.